This paragraph covers one T cell receptor (beta chain) sequence. It lacks a known antigen. Base qualities were left out, and no much larger clone turns up one base away. This entry comes from a study of tumor-infiltrating lymphocytes in oesophageal squamous cell carcinoma (dated by TCRdb to about 2016). The method was PCR. TCRdb shows the sequencer as Illumina HiSeq 2000. TCRdb reanalyzed the raw reads on its own, using fastp at Q25 for trimming and MiXCR for clone calling, and kept in-frame beta chains. Every distinct CDR3 protein forms one entry, paired with its most common genes and DNA. The sample yields about 15,000 distinct CDR3 sequences; around 52% were counted once. The biggest ten clones account for over 15% of the sample. Taken from cysteine to phenylalanine, the CDR3 has 14 residues. The kept DNA is CDR3 alone, 42 bases in frame from the first base. CDR1 MNHNS and CDR2 SASEGT were looked up in the germline V gene.

The receptor was isolated from a male donor with esophageal squamous cell carcinoma. Material for sequencing was esophageal tumor tissue. The chain was built from TRBV6-1 and TRBJ2-4; the D gene lacks a confident call. The J call could be wrong; TRBJ2-1 is a better fit for the DNA end. The CDR3 reads CASRLPGLRNEQFF. The nucleotide sequence is given as TGTGCCAGCAGACTTCCGGGTCTTAGGAATGAGCAGTTCTTC.